This T cell receptor beta chain was found in a study of cytomegalovirus exposure and HLA in healthy donors. Study-wide findings and caveats: A link between a missense DCLRE1C variant and TCR beta V- and J-gene trimming emerged from a later analysis. From TCR beta sequences, most subjects' HLA-A and HLA-B alleles were reportedly predicted accurately.

PCR amplification relied on 60 Vbeta primers (plus 13 Jbeta primers). The method was immunoSEQ multiplex PCR; TCRdb's version includes in-frame clones alone and lacks a portion of them. Here the sample spans 150,000 to 200,000 clones, under 90% being singletons. To note about this clone: The target antigen is unknown.

As for the donors, each was a healthy bone marrow donor. Germline lookup yields CDR1 SQVTM and CDR2 ANQGSEA. V trimming: 1 base; J trimming: 7 bases; junction bases outside the gene matches: 7. The CDR3 is 13 residues long. Sequencing was done on a sample of PBMCs. The gene calls are TRBV29-1 and TRBJ2-7, with 7 bases aligning to TRBD1. This clonotype was obtained from a boy younger than 10 in good health and CMV-seronegative. The CDR3 is CSVEGQGPGEQYF. The CDR3 nucleotides are TGCAGCGTTGAAGGACAGGGCCCTGGGGAGCAGTACTTC.